This paragraph covers one T cell receptor (beta chain) sequence. Its target is unknown. This record comes from a study of cytomegalovirus exposure and HLA in healthy donors. Study results and limitations: A later analysis reported that several of the most significant clusters appeared to be linked to common viral pathogens, among them Epstein-Barr virus. In a later analysis, compared with equally common non-associated chains, HLA-associated beta chains were more expanded.

The CDR3 runs 22 residues. Germline V gene sequence: CDR1 SGHVS, CDR2 FQNEAQ. V shed 3 bases, J shed 1 base, and the junction held 22 bases outside the gene matches. In the PCR, 60 Vbeta and 13 Jbeta primers were used. Libraries were prepared by immunoSEQ multiplex PCR; TCRdb keeps only in-frame clonotypes and omits some of them. In the table there are roughly 130,000 clones, roughly 63% of which are singletons. The J gene is TRBJ2-4, the V gene TRBV7-8, with 9 bases lining up with TRBD2. This receptor was taken from a man under 40 in good health and CMV-seropositive. The sample consisted of PBMCs. CDR3 sequence: CASSLGPPGLAPRDVAKNIQYF. Here the CDR3 DNA reads TGTGCCAGCAGCTTGGGACCCCCAGGACTAGCGCCCCGGGATGTTGCCAAAAACATTCAGTACTTC. Using reference TRBV7-8 and TRBJ2-4 for the parts outside the CDR3, the full variable domain is GAGVSQSPRYKVAKRGQDVALRCDPISGHVSLFWYQQALGQGPEFLTYFQNEAQLDKSGLPSDRFFAERPEGSVSTLKIQRTQQEDSAVYLCASSLGPPGLAPRDVAKNIQYFGAGTRLSVL.